This T cell receptor (beta chain) was sequenced in a study of T cell clonotyping in hematopoietic cell transplantation (dated by TCRdb to the early 2020s). For context, the study as a whole: In the study, over a hundred blood samples were gathered from 30 to 40 consecutive transplant recipients and their related donors. Patients were recruited between 2015 and 2017 and followed until late 2020 or death. Paper-wide results and their limitations: The sample size was limited, and because cells were not sorted, the contributions of CD4 and CD8 repertoires could not be separated. A decrease in recipient TCR diversity was observed after transplant, and a progressive increase in pathologically expanded clonotypes was seen from day 30 to day 180. Only a small fraction of recipient repertoires overlapped donor repertoires, with over 95% appearing de novo at the given depth. Broader TCR repertoire diversity after transplant was predicted by Inverse Simpson Index values from donors and from recipients before transplant.

As for this clone: Its antigen remains undetermined. No qualities accompany the bases; no much larger clone lies one base away.

With the immunoSEQ assay, which is a bias-controlled multiplex PCR relying on V- and J-specific primers, TCR beta CDR3 regions were amplified from genomic DNA. A second PCR step added a proprietary barcode and Illumina adapter sequences to the CDR3 amplicons. An Illumina MiSeq instrument was used to sequence the CDR3 libraries. From the authors' description of their analysis: Export and quality control were performed with immunoSEQ Analyzer 3.0, and downstream analyses were performed with R Bioconductor and Immunarch. Only productive rearrangements within the normalized downsampled data set were used in the calculation of repertoire metrics. In the normalized cohort, clonotypes with more than 5 templates were defined as pathologically expanded. Repertoire diversity was measured with the Inverse Simpson Index. CMV-specificity analyses were carried out on the non-normalized data set to capture all clonotypes. Not all clones reach the TCRdb copy of this immuneACCESS table, which keeps in-frame sequences only. Checked studies attribute under half of the gap to unresolved V genes and leave the rest unexplained. The V and J calls and clone size are taken from that table; D and trimming were inferred from the DNA. The sample table records several hundred clones; 77% of these occur just once. 12% of the sample is taken by the ten largest.

The CDR3 measures 15 amino acids from cysteine to phenylalanine. The kept DNA is CDR3 alone, 45 bases in frame from the first base. Via the germline V gene, CDR1 is SGHDN and CDR2 FVKESK. V is pared back by 1 base and J by 6 bases, with 14 bases lying between the germline termini. The time point label on this specimen signifies: 30 days after allo-HCT. Recipient blood was collected about 28 days before transplant and at days 30, 100 and 180 after transplant. Nuclei Lysis Solution was used to extract genomic DNA from fresh or cryopreserved unfractionated peripheral blood mononuclear cells. The receptor was isolated from a female patient between 30 and 45 years old who had an allogeneic stem cell transplant, so the T cells may come from the graft donor. Some clones in this sample may be carry-over from other donors' samples. The sequence links TRBV14 to TRBJ2-3, with the D call perhaps TRBD1 or TRBD2, each one matching 5 bases. The sample consisted of PBMCs, taken 30 days after allogeneic stem cell transplant. The CDR3 in this case is CASSQVGAGGDTQYF. The DNA reads TGTGCCAGCAGCCAAGTAGGGGCAGGCGGGGATACGCAGTATTTT.